One T cell receptor (beta chain) is described in this entry. This specimen belongs to a study of cytomegalovirus exposure and HLA in healthy donors. This PCR relied on a set of 60 Vbeta primers and 13 Jbeta primers. The table came from immunoSEQ multiplex PCR; TCRdb's copy has only in-frame clones and leaves some out. The sample holds around 60,000 clones, approximately 71% seen once. The CDR3 contains 15 residues. Germline V gene data show CDR1 as SEHNR and CDR2 as FQNEAQ (reference sequence). Trimming removed 5 bases from V and 3 bases from J, with 16 bases in between. Material: PBMCs. This chain uses TRBV7-9 with TRBJ2-5; no firm D call. This clonotype was obtained from a man in his fifties in good health and CMV-seropositive. CDR3 nucleotide sequence: TGTGCCAGCAGCCCGACCTACAGATCTGAAGAGACCCAGTACTTC. Translated, it gives CASSPTYRSEETQYF.